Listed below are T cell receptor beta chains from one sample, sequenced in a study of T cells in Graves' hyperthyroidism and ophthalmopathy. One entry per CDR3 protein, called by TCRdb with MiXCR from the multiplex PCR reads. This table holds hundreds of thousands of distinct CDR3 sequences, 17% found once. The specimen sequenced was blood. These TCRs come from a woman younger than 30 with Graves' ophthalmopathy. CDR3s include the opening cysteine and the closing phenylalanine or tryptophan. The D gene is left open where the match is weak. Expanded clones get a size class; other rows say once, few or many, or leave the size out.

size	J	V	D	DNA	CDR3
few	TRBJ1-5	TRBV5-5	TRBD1	TGTGCCAGCAGCTTGTTGGACAGGGAGGAACAGCCCCAGCATTTT	CASSLLDREEQPQHF
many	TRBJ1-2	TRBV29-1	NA	TGCAGCGTTGACGGGGGCGCCTATGGCTACACCTTC	CSVDGGAYGYTF
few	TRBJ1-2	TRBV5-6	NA	TGTGCCAGCAGCTTCCAGGGCACTAACTATGGCTACACCTTC	CASSFQGTNYGYTF
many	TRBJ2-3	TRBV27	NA	TGTGCCAGCAGTTACGAGGCGGGAGATACGCAGTATTTT	CASSYEAGDTQYF
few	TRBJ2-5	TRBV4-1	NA	TGCGCCAGCAGCCAACCCCTCTCGGTCAGGGAGACCCAGTACTTC	CASSQPLSVRETQYF
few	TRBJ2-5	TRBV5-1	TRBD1	TGCGCCAGCAGCTTGCCTGGGACAGGGGGAGGAAAGTACTTC	CASSLPGTGGGKYF
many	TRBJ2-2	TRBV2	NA	TGTGCCAGCAGTGAATGGACAGTTGGCACCGGGGAGCTGTTTTTT	CASSEWTVGTGELFF
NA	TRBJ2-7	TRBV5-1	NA	TGCGCCAGCAGCTTGGCCCAACAGGGCTCCTACGAGCAGTACTTC	CASSLAQQGSYEQYF
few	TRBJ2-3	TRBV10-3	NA	TGTGCCATCAGTGAGTCGTCTGCAGATACGCAGTATTTT	CAISESSADTQYF
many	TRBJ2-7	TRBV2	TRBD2	TGTGCCAGCAGTGGGGAGACTAGCGGGAGACTTCTGGGCTACGAGCAGTACTTC	CASSGETSGRLLGYEQYF
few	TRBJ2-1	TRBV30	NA	TGTGCCTGGAGTGTACTTTTTGAACCATACAATGAGCAGCTCTTC	CAWSVLFEPYNEQLF
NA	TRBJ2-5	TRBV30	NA	TGTGCCTGGAGCTTAGAGGGGGAGACCCAGTACTTC	CAWSLEGETQYF
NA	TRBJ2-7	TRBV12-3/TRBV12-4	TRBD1	TGTGCCAGCAGTGCCCCGGGACAGGGGCTGTCCTACGAGCAGTACTTC	CASSAPGQGLSYEQYF
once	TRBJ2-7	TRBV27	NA	TGTGCCAGCAGTTTATATCCGGACAGTTACGAGCAGTACTTC	CASSLYPDSYEQYF
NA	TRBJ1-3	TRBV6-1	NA	TGTGCCAGTACCAGGGGAAGGTCTGGAAACACCATATATTTT	CASTRGRSGNTIYF
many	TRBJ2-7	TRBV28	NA	NA	CASSNRVPLWEQYF
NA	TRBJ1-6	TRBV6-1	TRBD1	TGTGCCAGCAGTACACCACAGGGGGAGTCTAATTCACCCCTCCACTTT	CASSTPQGESNSPLHF
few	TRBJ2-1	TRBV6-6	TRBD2	TGTGCCAGCAGTTACTCGACTAGCGGGATGAATGAGCAGTTCTTC	CASSYSTSGMNEQFF
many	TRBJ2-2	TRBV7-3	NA	TGTGCCAGCAGCTGGGACCCCTCCGGGGAGCTGTTTTTT	CASSWDPSGELFF
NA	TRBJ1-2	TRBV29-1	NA	TGCAGCGTTGAGTACAGGGAAGATAACTATGGCTACACCTTC	CSVEYREDNYGYTF
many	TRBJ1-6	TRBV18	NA	TGTGCCAGCTCGACTGTGGGGCCTACACCCCTCCACTTT	CASSTVGPTPLHF
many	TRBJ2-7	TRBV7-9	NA	TGTGCCAGCAGCCCGCAGGGAAACTACGAGCAGTACTTC	CASSPQGNYEQYF
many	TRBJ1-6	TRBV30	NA	TGTGCCTGGAGTCTTCGACAAACTAATTCACCCCTCCACTTT	CAWSLRQTNSPLHF
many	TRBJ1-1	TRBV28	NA	TGTGCCAGCAGTCCAAGGGGCAGAGATTTGAACACTGAAGCTTTCTTT	CASSPRGRDLNTEAFF
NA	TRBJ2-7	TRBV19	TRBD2	TGTGCCAGTAGTAAGGCCCATCCGACTAGCGCTAACTACGAGCAGTACTTC	CASSKAHPTSANYEQYF
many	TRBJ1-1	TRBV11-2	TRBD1	TGTGCCAGCAGCCCCGCGACAGGGAGGAACACTGAAGCTTTCTTT	CASSPATGRNTEAFF
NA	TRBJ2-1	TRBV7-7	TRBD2	TGTGCTAGCAGCTTAGGGGCTAGCGGAGCCTACAATGAGCAGTTCTTC	CASSLGASGAYNEQFF
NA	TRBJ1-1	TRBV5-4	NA	TGTGCCAGCAGCTTGAGGGGTGACGGGACTGAAGCTTTCTTT	CASSLRGDGTEAFF
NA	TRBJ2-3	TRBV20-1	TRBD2	TGCAGTGCTAGAGGGAGGACTAGCGGGAGGCCGAGCACAGATACGCAGTATTTT	CSARGRTSGRPSTDTQYF
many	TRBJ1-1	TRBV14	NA	TGTGCCAGCAGCCAAGAAGGTGGGACCCACCACCTGCGAGCTTTCTTT	CASSQEGGTHHLRAFF
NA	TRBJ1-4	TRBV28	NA	TGTGCCGGGGGTTGGGGTTCGAATGAAAAACTGTTTTTT	CAGGWGSNEKLFF
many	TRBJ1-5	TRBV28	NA	TGTGCCAGCAGTTTAGGGACGGAGCCCCAGCATTTT	CASSLGTEPQHF
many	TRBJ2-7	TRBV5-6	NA	TGTGCCAGCAGCTTGCGAGGGTCCTACGAGCAGTACTTC	CASSLRGSYEQYF
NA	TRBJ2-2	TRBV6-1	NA	TGTGCCAGCAGTGACAGGGTTGGGGCCGGGGAGCTGTTTTTT	CASSDRVGAGELFF
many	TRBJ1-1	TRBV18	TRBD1	TGTGCCAGCTCACCACAGGGGGCCGTGAACACTGAAGCTTTCTTT	CASSPQGAVNTEAFF
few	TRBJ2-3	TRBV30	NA	TGTGCCTGGGGTGGTCCGGAGGGGGGGGCAGATACGCAGTATTTT	CAWGGPEGGADTQYF
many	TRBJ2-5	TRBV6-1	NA	TGTGCCAGCAGTGTTGACTGGGGGCTGGAGACCCAGTACTTC	CASSVDWGLETQYF
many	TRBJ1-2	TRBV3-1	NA	TGTGCCAGCAGCCAAGATAACGGATCCTATGGCTACACCTTC	CASSQDNGSYGYTF
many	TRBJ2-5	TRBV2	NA	TGTGCCAGCAGTGAAGGACAACCAAGCCAAGAGACCCAGTACTTC	CASSEGQPSQETQYF
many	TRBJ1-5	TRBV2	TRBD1	TGTGCCAGCAGAACCGACAGGGGATTGAGAAGCAATCAGCCCCAGCATTTT	CASRTDRGLRSNQPQHF
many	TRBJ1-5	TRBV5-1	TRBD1	TGCGCCAGCAGCAAGGACAGGGGAGATCAGCCCCAGCATTTT	CASSKDRGDQPQHF
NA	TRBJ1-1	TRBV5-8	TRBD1	TGTGCCAGCAGCTTCGGCCAGGGGGCGATTCGGTACACTGAAGCTTTCTTT	CASSFGQGAIRYTEAFF
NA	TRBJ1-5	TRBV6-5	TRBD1	TGTGCCAGCAGTTACAGGACAGGGAGTGCCCAGCCCCAGCATTTT	CASSYRTGSAQPQHF
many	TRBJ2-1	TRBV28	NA	TGTGCCAGCAGACCTCCACCGACAGGCAACAATGAGCAGTTCTTC	CASRPPPTGNNEQFF
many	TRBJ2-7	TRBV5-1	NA	TGCGCCAGCAGCATAGACAGCTACGAGCAGTACTTC	CASSIDSYEQYF